This passage covers 18 T cell receptor beta chains from one sample sequenced in a study of regulatory T cells in long-lasting Graves disease. Time point here: newly diagnosed GD, antithyroid drugs for less than 3 months. Preparation of the TCR library used RNA extracted from PBMCs. Arm-PCR with iRepertoire HTBI primers amplified the CDR3 regions for these TCR beta libraries. TCRdb analysed the multiplex PCR reads with MiXCR anew, one entry per CDR3 protein. This sample yields around 400,000 distinct CDR3 sequences, of which about 14% are seen a single time; 22% belongs to the top ten. This sample comprised peripheral blood mononuclear cells (PBMCs), obtained at new diagnosis, from a patient treated with antithyroid drugs. The source is a female donor with Graves disease.

This clonotype was found many times. The chain couples TRBV20-1 to TRBJ2-5, with D uncertain. The CDR3 contains 17 residues. Trimming stripped 1 base from V and 2 bases from J, with 20 bases between. CDR1 is DFQATT and CDR2 is SNEGSKA in the germline V gene (reference sequence). The CDR3, as DNA: TGCAGTGCTAGAGTCCCCCCCCCTCTGGCGGTTCAAGAGACCCAGTACTTC. Protein: CSARVPPPLAVQETQYF.

This clonotype has ten or more counts. The chain employs TRBV6-5 and TRBJ1-1; D uncertain. The CDR3 spans 18 residues. The V gene lost 0 bases and the J gene lost 5 bases, with 22 bases spanning the gap. From germline, CDR1 is MNHEY and CDR2 SVGAGI. The CDR3 loop is CASSYSRLSLWGDTEAFF. The CDR3, as DNA: TGTGCCAGCAGTTACTCGAGGTTGAGCCTCTGGGGTGATACTGAAGCTTTCTTT.

The table lists this clonotype with many counts. This chain uses TRBV12-3 or TRBV12-4 with TRBJ2-1; D is unresolved. The CDR3 totals 14 residues. Trimming took off 8 bases at V and 10 bases at J, with 21 bases between the two ends. CDR3 region: CASHPTLTHPEQFF. The CDR3 DNA is TGTGCCAGCCACCCTACCCTAACGCACCCCGAGCAGTTCTTC.

This clonotype came up many times. The chain joins TRBV5-1 to TRBJ1-5; TRBD1 matches 9 bases. V lost 0 bases to trimming and J lost 5 bases; unmatched junction nucleotides: 0. This CDR3 comprises 14 residues. CDR1 SGHRS and CDR2 YFSETQ come from the germline V gene. This CDR3 reads CASSLGTGDQPQHF. The CDR3 DNA sequence: TGCGCCAGCAGCTTGGGGACAGGGGATCAGCCCCAGCATTTT.

This clonotype was counted many times. V gene TRBV28 combines with J gene TRBJ2-1; D is possibly TRBD1 or TRBD2 (5 bases each). The CDR3 spans 17 residues. V was cut by 3 bases and J by 3 bases, with 18 bases left in between. Germline CDR1 and CDR2: MDHEN and SYDVKM. The CDR3 nucleotides read TGTGCCAGCAGTTTGTGGGACGCAAAAACTAGCTACAATGAGCAGTTCTTC. Translated: CASSLWDAKTSYNEQFF.

The rearrangement joins TRBV5-4 to TRBJ2-2, with D perhaps matching TRBD1 (5 bases). V lost 4 bases and J lost 5, with 24 bases in between. The CDR3 runs 18 residues. Looked up from germline, CDR1 is SGHNT and CDR2 is YYREEE (reference sequence). CDR3 region: CASSPAADSRSRTGELFF. CDR3 nucleotide sequence: TGTGCCAGCAGCCCGGCGGCCGACAGCCGCTCCCGGACCGGGGAGCTGTTTTTT.

This clonotype has ten or more counts. The chain joins TRBV28 to TRBJ2-3; 9 nucleotides match TRBD1. From germline, CDR1 is MDHEN and CDR2 SYDVKM. J lost 3 bases, V lost 5 bases, and 9 bases had no gene match. This CDR3 region has 16 residues. CDR3 in DNA: TGTGCCAGCAGTCCTATTCCCGGGACAGGGACAGATACGCAGTATTTT. This encodes CASSPIPGTGTDTQYF.

J is TRBJ2-7 and V is TRBV27, with D perhaps matching TRBD1 or TRBD2 (6 bases each). Germline CDR1 and CDR2: MNHEY and SMNVEV (reference sequence). This CDR3 spans 16 amino acids. The V gene lost 0 bases and the J gene lost 0 bases, with 12 bases spanning the gap. This CDR3 reads CASSLSPGASSYEQYF. CDR3 bases: TGTGCCAGCAGTTTATCGCCGGGGGCAAGCTCCTACGAGCAGTACTTC.

The chain employs TRBV28 and TRBJ2-7; possible D gene TRBD2, 5 bases. Trimming took 5 bases from V and 2 from J, leaving 13 bases between them. The CDR3 runs to 14 residues. Germline CDR1 reads MDHEN; CDR2 reads SYDVKM. The CDR3 DNA reads TGTGCCAGCAGTCCCTTCGGAGGAACCTACGAGCAGTACTTC. Amino acids: CASSPFGGTYEQYF.

The chain carries TRBV7-3 and TRBJ1-1, with a possible D match to TRBD1 (5 bases). From germline, CDR1 is SGHTA and CDR2 FQGTGA. The CDR3 extends over 14 amino acids. The ends were cut back, 5 bases at V and 3 bases at J, with 13 bases in the middle. CDR3 in amino acids: CASSTQGLHTEAFF. The CDR3 nucleotides are TGTGCCAGCAGCACCCAGGGCTTGCACACTGAAGCTTTCTTT.

The chain combines TRBV24-1 with TRBJ2-1, with a weak D call TRBD2 (5 bases). The V end lost 0 bases, the J end lost 8 bases, and 10 bases lay between the germline ends. Germline CDR1 and CDR2: KGHDR and SFDVKD. The CDR3 length is 14 residues. The CDR3 region is CATSDLPSSYEQFF. CDR3 in DNA: TGTGCCACCAGTGATTTGCCTAGCAGCTATGAGCAGTTCTTC.

A remark on this clonotype: A read error may account for a junction end that differs from germline. The J gene is TRBJ1-1, the V gene TRBV29-1; D is undetermined. The CDR3 is made up of 14 amino acids. CDR1 and CDR2 (germline): SQVTM, ANQGSEA. CDR3 protein: CGVPLVERDTEAFF. As DNA, the CDR3 is TGCGGCGTCCCGTTAGTTGAACGTGACACTGAAGCTTTCTTT.

As for this clonotype: It is likely a read error, because the conserved phenylalanine at the end of the CDR3 is missing. This chain joins TRBV9 and TRBJ2-2, with D possibly being TRBD2 (5 bases). This CDR3 contains 14 residues. The germline V and J ends were trimmed by 4 bases and 7 bases, with 14 bases remaining between them. CDR1 is SGDLS, CDR2 YYNGEE, per germline. Written as DNA, the CDR3 is TGTGCCAGCAGCACGACTACAGTTGGCGGGGAGCTGTTTTCT. The encoded protein is CASSTTTVGGELFS.

Worth noting for this clonotype: This may come from a read error, since a much larger clone is one base off. The CDR3 region is CASSLSGTANTEAFF. The CDR3 DNA reads TGTGCCAGCAGCTTATCCGGGACGGCGAACACTGAAGCTTTCTTT. This chain links TRBV11-2 with TRBJ1-1, with a possible D match to TRBD1 (5 bases). Trimming shortened V by 2 bases and J by 1 base, and 11 bases separated the two germline ends. The length of the CDR3 is 15 residues. CDR1 SGHAT and CDR2 FQNNGV come from the germline V gene.

J is TRBJ2-5 and V is TRBV4-1, with D hard to call. The CDR3 has 14 residues. The V and J ends lost 0 bases and 3 bases respectively, with 8 bases between them. Per the germline V gene, CDR1 is MGHRA and CDR2 is YSYEKL. The CDR3 DNA follows: TGCGCCAGCAGCCAAGATCCCCAGGAAGAGACCCAGTACTTC. Translated: CASSQDPQEETQYF.

There are many counts of this clonotype. The chain combines TRBV20-1 with TRBJ2-1, with TRBD2 matching over 14 bases. Germline loops: CDR1 DFQATT, CDR2 SNEGSKA (reference sequence). The CDR3 contains 14 residues. The junction had 4 bases not matched to a gene; V was cut back by 5 bases and J by 7 bases. CDR3 in DNA: TGCAGTGCTGCGGGACTAGCGGGGGTAAATGAGCAGTTCTTC. It is translated as CSAAGLAGVNEQFF.

The chain combines TRBV19 with TRBJ2-3; a weak D match, TRBD2 (6 bases). CDR1 is LNHDA, CDR2 SQIVND, per germline (reference sequence). Between the trimmed V and J ends, which lost 3 bases and 4 bases, there was a span of 14 bases. The CDR3 extends over 15 amino acids. The CDR3 DNA reads TGTGCCAGTAGTATTCTTCCGGGAGCGGCAGATACGCAGTATTTT. Translating it yields CASSILPGAADTQYF.

V is TRBV20-1 and J is TRBJ2-3; D perhaps matches TRBD2 (5 bases). In germline, CDR1 is DFQATT, CDR2 SNEGSKA (reference sequence). This CDR3 region has 13 residues. V dropped 5 bases and J dropped 4 bases, with 13 bases sitting between them. CDR3 nucleotides: TGCAGTGCTTCCGGCCGGGATTCAGATACGCAGTATTTT. Protein: CSASGRDSDTQYF.